This TCR beta chain was found in a study of T cell changes during pregnancy in multiple sclerosis. Data came from immunoSEQ multiplex PCR; TCRdb stores just in-frame clones and leaves some out. Here the sample spans 60,000 or so clones, 85% to 95% being singletons. This TCR derives from a female donor with multiple sclerosis, enrolled in a pregnancy study. Sequences were derived from peripheral blood, sampled in the first trimester of pregnancy.

The CDR3 sequence: CASGGAGYGYTF. The CDR3 DNA reads TGTGCCTCGGGGGGGGCGGGTTATGGCTACACCTTC. The chain uses TRBV7-3 and TRBJ1-2; perhaps TRBD1 as D (6 bases). The CDR3 has 12 residues. Deletions cut 11 bases from V and 5 bases from J, with 15 bases between. CDR1 and CDR2 from the germline V gene are SGHTA and FQGTGA.